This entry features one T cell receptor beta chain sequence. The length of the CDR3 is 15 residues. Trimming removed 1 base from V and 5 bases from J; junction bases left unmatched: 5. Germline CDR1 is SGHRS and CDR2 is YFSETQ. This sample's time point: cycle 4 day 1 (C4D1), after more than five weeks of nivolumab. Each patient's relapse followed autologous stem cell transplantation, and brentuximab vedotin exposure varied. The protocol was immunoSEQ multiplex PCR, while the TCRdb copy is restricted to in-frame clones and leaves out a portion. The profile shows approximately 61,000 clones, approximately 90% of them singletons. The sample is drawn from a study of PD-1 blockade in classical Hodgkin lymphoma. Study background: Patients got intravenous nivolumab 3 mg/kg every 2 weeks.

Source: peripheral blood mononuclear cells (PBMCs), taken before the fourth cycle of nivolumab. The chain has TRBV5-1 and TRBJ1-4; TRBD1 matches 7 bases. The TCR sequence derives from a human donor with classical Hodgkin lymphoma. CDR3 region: CASSLRTGENEKLFF. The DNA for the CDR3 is TGCGCCAGCAGCTTGCGGACAGGAGAGAATGAAAAACTGTTTTTT.